Given below is one TCR beta chain in context. CDR3 length: 15 amino acids. In germline, CDR1 is SGHVS, CDR2 FNYEAQ. Germline trimming cut 5 bases from V and 6 bases from J; bases unmatched to any gene: 8. The data belong to a study of blood T cell repertoires in COVID-19. Study in general: T cells, B-cell-depleted T cells, or PBMCs supplied cDNA or gDNA.

This table comes from immunoSEQ multiplex PCR, and its TCRdb copy is limited to in-frame clones, with some not included. This repertoire shows about 110,000 clones, roughly 75% found once; its top ten account for around 4.7%. Sequencing input: peripheral blood. The TCR comes from a human donor in a cohort sampled during active or convalescent COVID-19. The chain recombines TRBV7-6 with TRBJ2-3; 10 positions match TRBD1. The CDR3 loop reads CASSPVPGQGDTQYF. DNA for the CDR3: TGTGCCAGCAGCCCAGTCCCGGGACAGGGGGATACGCAGTATTTT.